This T cell receptor beta chain was recovered during a study of immune evolution from preneoplasia to lung adenocarcinoma. Data came from immunoSEQ multiplex PCR; TCRdb stores just in-frame clones and leaves some out. This sample carries some 2,300 clones, around 84% of them seen once, and the ten largest clones take 5% to 6.5%. Germline V lookup: CDR1 SGHAT, CDR2 FQNNGV. CDR3 size: 13 residues. The V end lost 5 bases, the J end lost 9 bases, and 16 bases lay between the germline ends. The V and J genes are TRBV11-2 and TRBJ1-1, with unresolved D. The TCR comes from a person aged 55 to 79 with invasive lung adenocarcinoma. The specimen sequenced was FFPE invasive lung adenocarcinoma tissue. In DNA, the CDR3 is TGTGCCAGCAGCCCCGGGTCGCCCCTTAAAGCTTTCTTT. It encodes CASSPGSPLKAFF.